The T cell receptor beta chain described here comes from a study of T cell responses to AZD1222 COVID-19 vaccine. Overall study results and limits: A reported finding is that nearly half of spike-specific TCRs target unmutated variant regions. The study sampled repertoires only after the peak T cell response. Donor demographics were predominantly white British with a female majority; clonal diversity may be underestimated.

With regard to this clone: Its antigen is still unknown.

TCRdb's table, derived via immunoSEQ multiplex PCR, lists solely in-frame clones and lacks some. The sample records 250,000 to 300,000 clones, almost 95% being singletons. Per germline, CDR1 MDHEN and CDR2 SYDVKM. The CDR3 has 15 residues. V lost 7 bases and J lost 4, with 17 bases in between. Here the sequenced sample was peripheral blood, taken 28 days after the second AZD1222 dose. The chain carries TRBV28 and TRBJ1-5, with D possibly TRBD1 on 6 matching bases. This receptor was obtained from an adult who received the AZD1222 COVID-19 vaccine. The CDR3 loop reads CASTPRGDRNQPQHF. The CDR3 coding sequence is TGTGCCAGCACCCCGAGGGGGGATCGTAATCAGCCCCAGCATTTT. The complete variable domain, with remaining parts taken from reference TRBV28 and TRBJ1-5, reads DVKVTQSSRYLVKRTGEKVFLECVQDMDHENMFWYRQDPGLGLRLIYFSYDVKMKEKGDIPEGYSVSREKKERFSLILESASTNQTSMYLCASTPRGDRNQPQHFGDGTRLSIL.